The next 14 T cell receptor beta chains were all read from a single sample in a study of blood T cell repertoires in COVID-19. The repertoire was sequenced with immunoSEQ multiplex PCR; TCRdb's copy has only in-frame clones and lacks some. The sample shows approximately 220,000 clones, around 87% of them seen only once. The sequenced sample was peripheral blood. These TCRs come from a man between 60 and 70 years old who had recovered from COVID-19.

DNA of the CDR3: TGTGCCAGCAGCTCCCCCGGAGGGAGCTCCTATAATTCACCCCTCCACTTT. Translating gives CASSSPGGSSYNSPLHF. V and J are TRBV7-2 and TRBJ1-6; D remains unclear. Germline loops: CDR1 SGHTA, CDR2 FQGNSA. This CDR3 has 17 residues. Trimming shortened V by 4 bases and J by 0 bases, and 13 bases separated the two germline ends.

In its sample, this clone was seen once. The chain has TRBV6-1 and TRBJ1-2; D is perhaps TRBD1 (5 bases). The CDR3 contains 15 residues. CDR1 and CDR2 (germline): MNHNS, SASEGT. Trimming removed 0 bases from V and 4 bases from J, with 12 bases in between. In nucleotides, the CDR3 is TGTGCCAGCAGTGAAGCAAGGGGAGGAAGCTATGGCTACACCTTC. It specifies CASSEARGGSYGYTF.

This sequence joins TRBV3-1 (or the pseudogene TRBV3-2) and TRBJ2-1; 7 bases are shared with TRBD2. The CDR3 sequence is 16 residues long. V was clipped by 5 bases and J by 8 bases; unmatched bases: 15. Germline lookup yields CDR1 LGHDT and CDR2 YNNKEL (reference sequence). In DNA, the CDR3 is TGTGCCAGCAGCGGGAAGTACGGCGGGGGAAGCGATGAGCAGTTCTTC. This translates into CASSGKYGGGSDEQFF.

The CDR3 spells CASSSRAKAGEAFF. Written as DNA, the CDR3 is TGTGCCAGCAGCTCTCGGGCCAAAGCGGGTGAAGCTTTCTTT. The chain is built from TRBV7-2 and TRBJ1-1; no clear D. The V gene's germline CDR1 is SGHTA and CDR2 FQGNSA. The V end lost 4 bases, the J end lost 7 bases, and 16 bases lay between the germline ends. This CDR3 is 14 amino acids long. Based on the CDR3 plus reference TRBV7-2 and TRBJ1-1, the full variable domain is GAGVSQSPSNKVTEKGKDVELRCDPISGHTALYWYRQSLGQGLEFLIYFQGNSAPDKSGLPSDRFSAERTGGSVSTLTIQRTQQEDSAVYLCASSSRAKAGEAFFGQGTRLTVV.

This chain links TRBV21-1 with TRBJ2-5; no check of the table's D call, TRBD1, against the DNA was made. TRBV21-1 is listed as a pseudogene. The CDR3 is 15 amino acids. Here the CDR3 DNA reads TGTGCCAGCAGCAACGTATTGGGACAGATAGAGACCCAGTACTTC. It is translated as CASSNVLGQIETQYF.

The V call is TRBV24-1, the J call TRBJ1-4, with a tentative D call TRBD1 (5 bases). Deletions cut 4 bases from V and 1 base from J, with 12 bases between. The CDR3 totals 16 residues. Germline V gives CDR1 KGHDR, CDR2 SFDVKD. The CDR3 here is CATSETRVGTNEKLFF. CDR3 sequence (DNA): TGTGCCACCAGTGAGACCAGGGTAGGAACTAATGAAAAACTGTTTTTT.

The J gene is TRBJ1-5, the V gene TRBV10-2; D not resolved. CDR1 WSHSY and CDR2 SAAADI come from the germline V gene. CDR3 length: 12 residues. Deletions cut 8 bases from V and 4 bases from J, with 9 bases between. CDR3: CASGRGNQPQHF. The DNA for the CDR3 is TGCGCCAGCGGGAGAGGGAATCAGCCCCAGCATTTT.

This clone was recorded a few times. This chain links TRBV18 with TRBJ1-1, with 7 positions matching TRBD1. The CDR3 consists of 18 residues. Germline values: CDR1 KGHSH, CDR2 LQKENI. The junction had 15 bases not matched to a gene; V was cut back by 3 bases and J by 2 bases. For the CDR3, the DNA is TGTGCCAGCTCACCCGACCCTCTACAGGGGACTTTTAACACTGAAGCTTTCTTT. This sequence encodes CASSPDPLQGTFNTEAFF.

Written as DNA, the CDR3 is TGTGCCATCGGTCGGGGACAGGGGAATAGTGAGCAGTTCTTC. It yields the protein CAIGRGQGNSEQFF. The V and J genes are TRBV10-3 and TRBJ2-1, with 10 positions matching TRBD1. CDR1 is ENHRY and CDR2 is SYGVKD in the germline V gene. The V gene end was trimmed by 8 bases and the J gene end by 9 bases; junction bases not matched to a gene: 10. The CDR3 is made up of 14 amino acids.

This chain links TRBV28 with TRBJ2-1; 10 nucleotides match TRBD2. CDR1 and CDR2 (germline): MDHEN, SYDVKM. The CDR3 consists of 13 residues. V trimming: 6 bases; J trimming: 10 bases; junction bases outside the gene matches: 6. The CDR3 nucleotides are TGTGCCAGCAGAGGGACTAGCGCTATCGAGCAGTTCTTC. This encodes CASRGTSAIEQFF.

The chain recombines TRBV28 with TRBJ1-5, with 7 bases identical to TRBD1. The V segment lost 5 bases and the J segment 2 bases; nucleotides outside the gene matches: 6. Germline V lookup: CDR1 MDHEN, CDR2 SYDVKM. The CDR3 has 15 amino acids. CDR3 bases: TGTGCCAGCAGTCCGACAGGGAATCGCAATCAGCCCCAGCATTTT. It codes for CASSPTGNRNQPQHF. The full variable domain, rest sourced from reference TRBV28 and TRBJ1-5, is DVKVTQSSRYLVKRTGEKVFLECVQDMDHENMFWYRQDPGLGLRLIYFSYDVKMKEKGDIPEGYSVSREKKERFSLILESASTNQTSMYLCASSPTGNRNQPQHFGDGTRLSIL.

The V gene is TRBV5-6, the J gene TRBJ2-2, with unresolved D. The CDR3 is 14 residues long. From germline, CDR1 is SGHDT and CDR2 YYEEEE. The V end was cut by 0 bases, the J end by 1 base, with 4 bases between. The CDR3 sequence: CASSLAVNTGELFF. In DNA form, the CDR3 reads TGTGCCAGCAGCTTGGCTGTGAACACCGGGGAGCTGTTTTTT. Full variable domain (missing parts from reference TRBV5-6 and TRBJ2-2): DAGVTQSPTHLIKTRGQQVTLRCSPKSGHDTVSWYQQALGQGPQFIFQYYEEEERQRGNFPDRFSGHQFPNYSSELNVNALLLGDSALYLCASSLAVNTGELFFGEGSRLTVL.

This clone turned up a few times. The chain links TRBV28 to TRBJ2-2, with 8 nucleotides matching TRBD2. This CDR3 has 15 residues. The V gene's germline CDR1 is MDHEN and CDR2 SYDVKM. With V trimmed by 3 bases and J by 10 bases, 10 bases remained unmatched. The CDR3 DNA sequence: TGTGCCAGCAGTTTCCTATTAGCGGGAATTTCGGAGCTGTTTTTT. It specifies CASSFLLAGISELFF.

This clone was seen once. The chain combines TRBV6-4 with TRBJ1-1; TRBD1 agrees at 8 bases. The CDR3 is 14 residues long. V was clipped by 6 bases and J by 1 base; unmatched bases: 4. Germline V CDR1 and CDR2: MRHNA, SNTAGT. The CDR3 sequence: CASREDRANTEAFF. The CDR3 bases are TGTGCCAGCAGAGAGGACAGGGCGAACACTGAAGCTTTCTTT.